Presented here are 24 T cell receptor beta chains from one specimen sequenced in a study of Tregs in tolerant kidney transplant recipients. TCRdb keeps only in-frame clones here, not all; method: immunoSEQ multiplex PCR. Here the sample spans 240,000 or so clones, 80% to 85% being singletons. Sequenced material: CD4+ T cells from blood. Receptor source: a human donor in good health.

The chain employs TRBV2 and TRBJ2-1; 12 bases are a match to TRBD2. The CDR3 sequence is 16 residues long. V was pared by 2 bases and J by 7 bases, with 6 bases of the junction left unmatched. Germline-derived CDR1 and CDR2 are SNHLY and FYNNEI. Here the CDR3 DNA reads TGTGCCAGCAGTGAACTAGCGGGAGGGCCAGGTAATGAGCAGTTCTTC. Its protein product is CASSELAGGPGNEQFF.

Here the CDR3 reads CASRHGVREQYF. The CDR3 DNA sequence: TGTGCCAGCAGGCATGGGGTGCGCGAGCAGTACTTC. This chain connects TRBV6-5 to TRBJ2-7; D remains ambiguous. CDR3 size: 12 residues. Germline CDR1 and CDR2: MNHEY and SVGAGI. V lost 6 bases and J 6 bases, leaving 12 bases between the germline ends.

The chain carries TRBV5-1 and TRBJ1-1, with no clear D. Germline assignment: CDR1 SGHRS and CDR2 YFSETQ. Deletions cut 1 base from V and 6 bases from J, with 19 bases between. The CDR3 is 16 amino acids. CDR3 in amino acids: CASSLQSAALASEAFF. The CDR3 bases are TGCGCCAGCAGCTTGCAGTCTGCCGCCCTCGCGTCTGAAGCTTTCTTT.

V is TRBV7-9 and J is TRBJ1-1, with D perhaps TRBD1 (5 bases). The CDR3 spans 16 residues. Germline V CDR1 and CDR2: SEHNR, FQNEAQ (reference sequence). The V gene lost 5 bases and the J gene lost 4 bases, with 20 bases spanning the gap. The CDR3 coding sequence is TGTGCCAGCAGCGGGGTCGGAGGGGATCGAGGCACTGAAGCTTTCTTT. Amino acids: CASSGVGGDRGTEAFF.

The V and J genes are TRBV5-1 and TRBJ1-1; D is unclear. Germline loops: CDR1 SGHRS, CDR2 YFSETQ. Trimming stripped 6 bases from V and 0 bases from J, with 9 bases between. The CDR3 length is 13 residues. DNA for the CDR3: TGCGCCAGCACCCCGAATATGAACACTGAAGCTTTCTTT. This encodes CASTPNMNTEAFF. The full variable domain, its missing parts supplied by reference TRBV5-1 and TRBJ1-1, is KAGVTQTPRYLIKTRGQQVTLSCSPISGHRSVSWYQQTPGQGLQFLFEYFSETQRNKGNFPGRFSGRQFSNSRSEMNVSTLELGDSALYLCASTPNMNTEAFFGQGTRLTVV.

In this sample, this clone turned up once. The V and J genes are TRBV20-1 and TRBJ2-7; D gene ambiguous. The CDR3 contains 11 residues. Germline V gene data show CDR1 as DFQATT and CDR2 as SNEGSKA (reference sequence). The V gene lost 3 bases and the J gene lost 3 bases, with 6 bases spanning the gap. CDR3 in DNA: TGCAGTGCTAGTGAAAACTACGAGCAGTACTTC. Amino acid sequence: CSASENYEQYF.

The rearrangement joins TRBV11-2 to TRBJ2-5; D may be TRBD1 (5 bases). CDR1 and CDR2 (germline): SGHAT, FQNNGV. The ends were cut back, 1 base at V and 4 bases at J, with 10 bases in the middle. CDR3 length equals 14 residues. The CDR3 nucleotides read TGTGCCAGCAGCTTAGCGACAGTGGGAGAGACCCAGTACTTC. Protein product: CASSLATVGETQYF. Using reference TRBV11-2 and TRBJ2-5 for the parts outside the CDR3, the full variable domain is EAGVAQSPRYKIIEKRQSVAFWCNPISGHATLYWYQQILGQGPKLLIQFQNNGVVDDSQLPKDRFSAERLKGVDSTLKIQPAKLEDSAVYLCASSLATVGETQYFGPGTRLLVL.

The chain couples TRBV5-1 to TRBJ2-7; D is perhaps TRBD1 (5 bases). V lost 4 bases to trimming and J lost 0 bases, with 23 bases between them. In germline, CDR1 is SGHRS, CDR2 YFSETQ. CDR3 length equals 18 residues. DNA for the CDR3: TGCGCCAGCAGCCTGCGTCGCACCCCGACAGTCGGCTCCTACGAGCAGTACTTC. It encodes CASSLRRTPTVGSYEQYF. The variable domain in full, completed from reference TRBV5-1 and TRBJ2-7, reads KAGVTQTPRYLIKTRGQQVTLSCSPISGHRSVSWYQQTPGQGLQFLFEYFSETQRNKGNFPGRFSGRQFSNSRSEMNVSTLELGDSALYLCASSLRRTPTVGSYEQYFGPGTRLTVT.

The chain recombines TRBV27 with TRBJ1-2; D is unclear. This CDR3 comprises 13 residues. Trimming removed 2 bases from V and 7 bases from J, with 11 bases in between. Germline V gene sequence: CDR1 MNHEY, CDR2 SMNVEV (reference sequence). The CDR3 DNA reads TGTGCCAGCAGTTTAGAGGGTCAGCGTGGCTACACCTTC. Protein product: CASSLEGQRGYTF.

The chain uses TRBV2 and TRBJ1-6; 10 positions match TRBD1. The V gene end was trimmed by 7 bases and the J gene end by 7 bases; junction bases not matched to a gene: 4. Looked up from germline, CDR1 is SNHLY and CDR2 is FYNNEI. The CDR3 sequence is 14 residues long. CDR3 sequence: CASNPGQGNSPLHF. The CDR3 DNA follows: TGTGCCAGCAATCCGGGACAGGGGAATTCACCCCTCCACTTT.

The V gene is TRBV18, the J gene TRBJ1-5, with TRBD1 as a possible D gene (5 bases). Trimming removed 2 bases from V and 9 bases from J, with 23 bases in between. The CDR3 contains 17 residues. Germline values: CDR1 KGHSH, CDR2 LQKENI. The CDR3 here is CASSPSREGTRAGPQHF. Here the CDR3 DNA reads TGTGCCAGCTCACCATCTCGTGAGGGGACTAGAGCGGGGCCCCAGCATTTT.

V and J are TRBV9 and TRBJ2-3, with TRBD2 identical over 10 bases. The germline V gene encodes CDR1 SGDLS and CDR2 YYNGEE. The length of the CDR3 is 17 residues. Losses at the gene ends were 0 bases for V and 0 bases for J; bases not matched to a gene: 4. CDR3 bases: TGTGCCAGCAGCGTAGTGGGACTAGCGTATAGCACAGATACGCAGTATTTT. Residues: CASSVVGLAYSTDTQYF.

This chain links TRBV9 with TRBJ2-5, with TRBD1 matching 9 bases. The CDR3 has 15 amino acids. Germline loops: CDR1 SGDLS, CDR2 YYNGEE. The ends lost 0 bases at V and 5 bases at J; junction bases unmatched: 5. In DNA form, the CDR3 reads TGTGCCAGCAGCGTAGGCACAGGGGGCGGGGAGACCCAGTACTTC. Residues: CASSVGTGGGETQYF. The full variable domain, rest sourced from reference TRBV9 and TRBJ2-5, is DSGVTQTPKHLITATGQRVTLRCSPRSGDLSVYWYQQSLDQGLQFLIQYYNGEERAKGNILERFSAQQFPDLHSELNLSSLELGDSALYFCASSVGTGGGETQYFGPGTRLLVL.

The chain recombines TRBV2 with TRBJ2-1; 10 bases match TRBD2. V shed 6 bases and J 5 bases; nucleotides not matched to a gene: 10. Germline V gives CDR1 SNHLY, CDR2 FYNNEI. The CDR3 is 16 amino acids. Here the CDR3 DNA reads TGTGCCAGCAGGTACACCATAGCGGGGGGTAACAATGAGCAGTTCTTC. Its protein is CASRYTIAGGNNEQFF.

In this sample, this clone turned up once. This rearrangement joins TRBV20-1 to TRBJ1-5; D is unclear. CDR3 length: 11 amino acids. The V end was cut by 4 bases, the J end by 9 bases, with 10 bases between. From germline, CDR1 is DFQATT and CDR2 SNEGSKA (reference sequence). DNA of the CDR3: TGCAGTGCTATAAAGGATCGGCCCCAGCATTTT. As protein: CSAIKDRPQHF.

The V and J genes are TRBV5-1 and TRBJ2-3; maybe TRBD2 (5 bases). Germline values: CDR1 SGHRS, CDR2 YFSETQ. The length of the CDR3 is 15 residues. V gave up 0 bases and J gave up 5 bases, with 13 bases separating them. Written as DNA, the CDR3 is TGCGCCAGCAGCTTGGGTGGGCGGCGGGTAGATACGCAGTATTTT. It is translated as CASSLGGRRVDTQYF.

This rearrangement joins TRBV18 to TRBJ2-7; tentatively, D is TRBD1 (5 bases). This CDR3 is built from 13 residues. V was shortened by 1 base and J by 2 bases, with 6 bases between the two germline ends. Germline V gene sequence: CDR1 KGHSH, CDR2 LQKENI. CDR3 in DNA: TGTGCCAGCTCACCACGACAGCCCTACGAGCAGTACTTC. Protein sequence: CASSPRQPYEQYF.

The chain uses TRBV6-5 and TRBJ1-2; no firm D call. Germline V lookup: CDR1 MNHEY, CDR2 SVGAGI. V was cut by 0 bases and J by 9 bases, with 14 bases left in between. The CDR3 consists of 14 residues. In DNA form, the CDR3 reads TGTGCCAGCAGTTACTCTGAGCAGGTCCAGAGCTACACCTTC. Protein product: CASSYSEQVQSYTF.

The chain uses TRBV30 and TRBJ1-3; no clear D gene. V lost 3 bases and J 2 bases, leaving 17 bases between the germline ends. The CDR3 runs to 16 residues. CDR1 GTSNPN and CDR2 SVGIG come from the germline V gene (reference sequence). CDR3 DNA: TGTGCCTGGAGCCTTAAGGAACCTAGGGCTGGAAACACCATATATTTT. It codes for CAWSLKEPRAGNTIYF.

This chain links TRBV5-1 with TRBJ2-5; a weak D match, TRBD1 (5 bases). V lost 4 bases and J lost 1, with 11 bases in between. From germline, CDR1 is SGHRS and CDR2 YFSETQ. This CDR3 spans 14 amino acids. The CDR3 DNA is TGCGCCAGCAGCAAGGAGACAGTCCAAGAGACCCAGTACTTC. It specifies CASSKETVQETQYF. Complete variable domain (other parts from reference TRBV5-1 and TRBJ2-5): KAGVTQTPRYLIKTRGQQVTLSCSPISGHRSVSWYQQTPGQGLQFLFEYFSETQRNKGNFPGRFSGRQFSNSRSEMNVSTLELGDSALYLCASSKETVQETQYFGPGTRLLVL.

The gene calls are TRBV11-2 and TRBJ1-5; 7 bases are a match to TRBD1. This CDR3 is 13 amino acids long. V gave up 11 bases and J gave up 0 bases; unmatched junction bases: 4. Germline V gene sequence: CDR1 SGHAT, CDR2 FQNNGV. CDR3 DNA: TGTGCCCCAGGGGGGAATAGCAATCAGCCCCAGCATTTT. Its protein is CAPGGNSNQPQHF.

This chain's CDR3 is CASSGGSTYEQYF. For the CDR3, the DNA is TGCGCCAGCAGCGGGGGGTCTACCTACGAGCAGTACTTC. The V and J genes are TRBV5-1 and TRBJ2-7, with a tentative D call TRBD2 (6 bases). Germline values: CDR1 SGHRS, CDR2 YFSETQ. Trimming left V 4 bases short and J 2 bases short, with 10 bases between. The CDR3 totals 13 residues.

This chain connects TRBV5-1 to TRBJ2-5; 8 bases map to TRBD1. TRBJ2-7 explains the end of the DNA better; the J call may be wrong. Germline-derived CDR1 and CDR2 are SGHRS and YFSETQ. This CDR3 spans 14 amino acids. DNA of the CDR3: TGCGCCAGCGCCTTGGGACAGGATTCCTACGAGCAGTACTTC. Translating gives CASALGQDSYEQYF.

Details on this clone: Compared with germline, one end of the junction differs, possibly owing to a read error. Different DNA sequences within this sample yield the same CDR3. In DNA form, the CDR3 reads TGTGCCAGCAGCTTAAGACAGGGGGGCACGGATACGCAGTATTTT. Protein sequence: CASSLRQGGTDTQYF. The chain couples TRBV7-7 to TRBJ2-3; 9 bases fit TRBD1. Germline values: CDR1 SSHAT, CDR2 FNYEAQ (reference sequence). The CDR3 totals 15 residues.